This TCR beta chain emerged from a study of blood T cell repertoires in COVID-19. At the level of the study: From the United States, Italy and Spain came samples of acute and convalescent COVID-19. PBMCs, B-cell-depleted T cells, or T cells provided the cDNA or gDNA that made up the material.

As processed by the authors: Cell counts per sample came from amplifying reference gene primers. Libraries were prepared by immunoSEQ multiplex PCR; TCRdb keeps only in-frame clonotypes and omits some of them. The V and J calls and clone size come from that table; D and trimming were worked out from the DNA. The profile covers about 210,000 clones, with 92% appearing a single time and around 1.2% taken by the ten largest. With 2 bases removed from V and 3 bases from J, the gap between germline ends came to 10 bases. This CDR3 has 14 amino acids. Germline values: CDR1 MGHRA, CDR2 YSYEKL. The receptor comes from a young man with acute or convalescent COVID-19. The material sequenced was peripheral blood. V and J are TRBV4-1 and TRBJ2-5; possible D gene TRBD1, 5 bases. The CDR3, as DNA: TGCGCCAGCAGCCAAACCCAAGGGGAAGAGACCCAGTACTTC. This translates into CASSQTQGEETQYF.